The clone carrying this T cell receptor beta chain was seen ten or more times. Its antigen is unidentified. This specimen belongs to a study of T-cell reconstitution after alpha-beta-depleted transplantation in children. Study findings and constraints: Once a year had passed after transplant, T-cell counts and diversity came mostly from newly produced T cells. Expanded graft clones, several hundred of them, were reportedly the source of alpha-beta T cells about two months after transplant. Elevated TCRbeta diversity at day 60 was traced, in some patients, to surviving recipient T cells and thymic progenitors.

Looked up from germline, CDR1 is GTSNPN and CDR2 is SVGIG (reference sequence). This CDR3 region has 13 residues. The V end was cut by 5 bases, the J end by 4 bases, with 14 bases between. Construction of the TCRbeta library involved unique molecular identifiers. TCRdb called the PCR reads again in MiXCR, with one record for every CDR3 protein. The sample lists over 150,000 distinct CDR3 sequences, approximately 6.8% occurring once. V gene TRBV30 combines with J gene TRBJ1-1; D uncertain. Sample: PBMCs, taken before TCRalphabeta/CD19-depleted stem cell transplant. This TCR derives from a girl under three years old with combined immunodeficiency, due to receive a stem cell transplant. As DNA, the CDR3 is TGTGCCTGGGTGAAAACGAGTGGCACTGAAGCTTTCTTT. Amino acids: CAWVKTSGTEAFF.